The 10 T cell receptor beta chains below come from one sample, sequenced in a study of blood T cell repertoires in COVID-19. TCRdb's table, derived via immunoSEQ multiplex PCR, lists solely in-frame clones and lacks some. This table holds around 400,000 clones, 70% to 90% found once. The sample taken for sequencing was peripheral blood. All receptors come from a woman aged 60-70 years with COVID-19, enrolled during active disease.

This rearrangement joins TRBV4-2 to TRBJ2-1; weak D call: TRBD2 (7 bases). The CDR3 extends over 16 amino acids. V lost 4 bases, J lost 7 bases, and 20 bases lay in between. Per the germline V gene, CDR1 is LGHNA and CDR2 is YNFKEQ. The CDR3 loop reads CASSPTWGGPLNEQFF. The DNA of the CDR3 is TGTGCCAGCAGCCCAACTTGGGGGGGGCCGCTAAATGAGCAGTTCTTC.

The rearrangement links TRBV9 to TRBJ1-4, with 11 bases matching TRBD1. V lost 7 bases to trimming and J lost 7 bases; unmatched junction nucleotides: 3. CDR3 length equals 13 residues. Germline V lookup: CDR1 SGDLS, CDR2 YYNGEE. DNA of the CDR3: TGTGCCAGCGGACAGGGGGCTTCTGAAAAACTGTTTTTT. Protein sequence: CASGQGASEKLFF.

The chain is built from TRBV18 and TRBJ1-6; 10 bases fit TRBD1. Germline CDR1 and CDR2: KGHSH and LQKENI. The CDR3 length is 16 residues. Trimming took 6 bases from V and 6 from J; bases not matched to a gene: 8. The CDR3 nucleotides are TGTGCCAGCTCGCACTGGGGACAGGGGAGTAATTCACCCCTCCACTTT. Translated, it gives CASSHWGQGSNSPLHF. The whole variable domain, remainder taken from reference TRBV18 and TRBJ1-6, is NAGVMQNPRHLVRRRGQEARLRCSPMKGHSHVYWYRQLPEEGLKFMVYLQKENIIDESGMPKERFSAEFPKEGPSILRIQQVVRGDSAAYFCASSHWGQGSNSPLHFGNGTRLTVT.

V gene TRBV6-4 combines with J gene TRBJ1-5; tentative D call: TRBD1 (5 bases). Germline CDR1 is MRHNA and CDR2 is SNTAGT. Trimming took 2 bases from V and 0 from J, leaving 8 bases between them. The CDR3 consists of 15 residues. CDR3 coding DNA: TGTGCCAGCAGTGACACGACAGTTAGCAATCAGCCCCAGCATTTT. Amino acids: CASSDTTVSNQPQHF.

The rearrangement uses TRBV5-1 and TRBJ2-2; 12 bases map to TRBD2. Germline-derived CDR1 and CDR2 are SGHRS and YFSETQ. The CDR3 is made up of 18 amino acids. Trimming at V came to 4 bases and at J to 3 bases, leaving 10 bases not matched to a gene. The CDR3 spells CASSAEASGGADTGELFF. In nucleotides, the CDR3 is TGCGCCAGCAGCGCAGAAGCTAGCGGGGGGGCCGACACCGGGGAGCTGTTTTTT.

The V and J genes are TRBV10-3 and TRBJ1-1; 8 bases agree with TRBD1. Looked up from germline, CDR1 is ENHRY and CDR2 is SYGVKD. The CDR3 totals 14 residues. Trimming at V came to 6 bases and at J to 4 bases, leaving 7 bases not matched to a gene. The DNA for the CDR3 is TGTGCCATCAGGACACATGGGACAGGCACTGAAGCTTTCTTT. Translation gives CAIRTHGTGTEAFF.

The chain uses TRBV19 and TRBJ2-3; 9 bases line up with TRBD1. Germline lookup yields CDR1 LNHDA and CDR2 SQIVND (reference sequence). The trim removed 2 bases at V and 3 bases at J, leaving 9 bases unmatched. The CDR3 is 17 residues long. Here the CDR3 reads CASSIIPRTGVTDTQYF. The DNA for the CDR3 is TGTGCCAGTAGTATAATCCCCCGGACAGGGGTGACAGATACGCAGTATTTT. Together with reference TRBV19 and TRBJ2-3, the CDR3 gives the full variable domain: DGGITQSPKYLFRKEGQNVTLSCEQNLNHDAMYWYRQDPGQGLRLIYYSQIVNDFQKGDIAEGYSVSREKKESFPLTVTSAQKNPTAFYLCASSIIPRTGVTDTQYFGPGTRLTVL.

A few counts support this clone. This chain uses TRBV7-3 with TRBJ2-2; TRBD1 matches at 7 bases. CDR1 and CDR2 from the germline V gene are SGHTA and FQGTGA. The CDR3 length is 14 residues. Trimming cost V 5 bases and J 7 bases; bases outside gene matches: 7. CDR3 DNA sequence: TGTGCCAGCAGCCTAAGACAGGGAAACGGGGAGCTGTTTTTT. Protein product: CASSLRQGNGELFF.

V usage is TRBV6-2 or TRBV6-3 and J usage is TRBJ2-5; the D gene could be TRBD1 or TRBD2 (5 bases each). This CDR3 spans 13 amino acids. The V end was cut by 6 bases, the J end by 5 bases, with 13 bases between. Germline V gene lookup returns CDR1 MNHEY and CDR2 SVGEGT. CDR3 DNA sequence: TGTGCCAGCAGCCAGGGCCTAGCTGAGACCCAGTACTTC. As protein: CASSQGLAETQYF.

The chain carries TRBV19 and TRBJ2-1; TRBD2 aligns across 11 bases. The CDR3 loop spans 19 amino acids. Germline V CDR1 and CDR2: LNHDA, SQIVND (reference sequence). V lost 6 bases to trimming and J lost 9 bases; unmatched junction nucleotides: 22. The CDR3 coding sequence is TGTGCCAGTAGATCGGGCGCGTCACTAGCGGGGGTGCTTACCGGTGAGCAGTTCTTC. This translates into CASRSGASLAGVLTGEQFF.